This entry lists 21 T cell receptor beta chains sequenced from one sample in a study of blood T cell repertoires in COVID-19. The table came from immunoSEQ multiplex PCR; TCRdb's copy has only in-frame clones and leaves some out. This sample has 40,000 or so clones, with roughly 89% found just once. The sequenced sample was peripheral blood. The receptors were sampled from a human donor in a cohort sampled during active COVID-19.

The chain joins TRBV4-3 to TRBJ1-2; a weak D match, TRBD1 (6 bases). In germline, CDR1 is LGHNA, CDR2 YSLEER. V shed 1 base and J shed 3 bases, with 21 bases lying between them. CDR3 size: 18 residues. CDR3 protein: CASSQGGGGPLGYYGYTF. The CDR3 coding sequence is TGCGCCAGCAGCCAAGGAGGGGGGGGGCCCCTGGGATACTATGGCTACACCTTC.

The rearrangement uses TRBV27 and TRBJ2-7, with 9 nucleotides matching TRBD1. From germline, CDR1 is MNHEY and CDR2 SMNVEV (reference sequence). CDR3 size: 16 residues. V shed 0 bases and J 1 base; nucleotides not matched to a gene: 4. In nucleotides, the CDR3 is TGTGCCAGCAGTTTATCCTCCGGGACAGGGTCCTACGAGCAGTACTTC. This sequence encodes CASSLSSGTGSYEQYF.

The rearrangement links TRBV7-9 to TRBJ1-2; 7 nucleotides line up with TRBD1. This CDR3 is 14 amino acids long. Germline V CDR1 and CDR2: SEHNR, FQNEAQ (reference sequence). V lost 6 bases, J lost 4 bases, and 8 bases stayed unmatched. The chain's CDR3 is CASSYSGGIYGYTF. The CDR3 nucleotides read TGTGCCAGCAGTTACTCAGGGGGGATCTATGGCTACACCTTC. The full variable domain, completed using reference TRBV7-9 and TRBJ1-2, is DTGVSQNPRHKITKRGQNVTFRCDPISEHNRLYWYRQTLGQGPEFLTYFQNEAQLEKSRLLSDRFSAERPKGSFSTLEIQRTEQGDSAMYLCASSYSGGIYGYTFGSGTRLTVV.

The gene calls are TRBV29-1 and TRBJ1-1; tentative D call: TRBD1 (5 bases). Trimming left V 6 bases short and J 4 bases short, with 12 bases between. The V gene's germline CDR1 is SQVTM and CDR2 ANQGSEA. CDR3 length equals 12 residues. The CDR3 loop reads CSVLAGGTEAFF. The DNA for the CDR3 is TGCAGCGTCCTGGCCGGGGGCACTGAAGCTTTCTTT.

The chain has TRBV27 and TRBJ1-5; D is undetermined. V gave up 2 bases and J gave up 6 bases, with 11 bases separating them. Germline V lookup: CDR1 MNHEY, CDR2 SMNVEV (reference sequence). The CDR3 loop spans 14 amino acids. CDR3 residues: CASSLGPGGQPQHF. DNA of the CDR3: TGTGCCAGCAGTTTAGGCCCAGGAGGTCAGCCCCAGCATTTT.

CDR3 sequence (DNA): TGCAGTGCTAGTCGGGTAGGGGGAGAGACCCAGTACTTC. Its translation is CSASRVGGETQYF. The rearrangement uses TRBV20-1 and TRBJ2-5; tentatively, D is TRBD1 (6 bases). CDR1 is DFQATT and CDR2 is SNEGSKA in the germline V gene (reference sequence). The CDR3 length is 13 residues. V was trimmed by 3 bases and J by 4 bases, leaving 12 bases between them.

The chain combines TRBV19 with TRBJ1-2, with 7 bases lining up with TRBD1. Trimming removed 10 bases from V and 8 bases from J; junction bases left unmatched: 4. The germline gives CDR1 LNHDA, CDR2 SQIVND (reference sequence). The CDR3 sequence is 10 residues long. The CDR3 loop is CATTGDGYTF. The CDR3 nucleotides read TGTGCCACAACAGGGGACGGCTACACCTTC.

This chain uses TRBV19 with TRBJ2-7; no reliable D call. Trimming cost V 3 bases and J 5 bases, with 11 bases left between them. Germline assignment: CDR1 LNHDA and CDR2 SQIVND (reference sequence). The CDR3 runs to 13 residues. As DNA, the CDR3 is TGTGCCAGTAGTATTTCGGGTCCGGACGAGCAGTACTTC. It yields the protein CASSISGPDEQYF.

This clone was detected only once. V and J are TRBV21-1 and TRBJ2-7; the table's D gene call, TRBD2, was not cross checked with the DNA. TRBV21-1 is a pseudogene. The CDR3 sequence is 15 residues long. The CDR3 spells CASSLRRGPTYEQYF. The CDR3 DNA follows: TGTGCCAGCAGTCTCCGGCGCGGGCCCACCTACGAGCAGTACTTC.

V and J are TRBV19 and TRBJ2-7; D possibly corresponds to TRBD2 (5 bases). Trimming stripped 4 bases from V and 1 base from J, with 14 bases between. CDR1 LNHDA and CDR2 SQIVND come from the germline V gene (reference sequence). The CDR3 totals 15 residues. CDR3 residues: CASSTDPGGSYEQYF. CDR3 nucleotide sequence: TGTGCCAGTAGTACGGACCCGGGCGGGTCCTACGAGCAGTACTTC.

The chain combines TRBV6-5 with TRBJ1-5; possibly TRBD1 for D (5 bases). Germline assignment: CDR1 MNHEY and CDR2 SVGAGI. Trimming stripped 2 bases from V and 1 base from J, with 12 bases between. The length of the CDR3 is 16 residues. Written as DNA, the CDR3 is TGTGCCAGCAGTTACCGACAGCCCGTCAGCAATCAGCCCCAGCATTTT. This sequence encodes CASSYRQPVSNQPQHF.

The chain couples TRBV7-8 to TRBJ2-6; the D gene is possibly TRBD1 (5 bases). Trimming took 5 bases from V and 0 from J, leaving 14 bases between them. The length of the CDR3 is 17 residues. Germline V gene data show CDR1 as SGHVS and CDR2 as FQNEAQ. CDR3 region: CASSLLQVDSGANVLTF. Here the CDR3 DNA reads TGTGCCAGCAGCCTTCTACAGGTAGACTCTGGGGCCAACGTCCTGACTTTC.

This CDR3 reads CASSTPQVYGYTF. CDR3 DNA: TGTGCCAGTAGTACGCCCCAGGTCTATGGCTACACCTTC. The rearrangement uses TRBV19 and TRBJ1-2; D is unclear. Trimming left V 4 bases short and J 4 bases short, with 10 bases between. Germline CDR1 is LNHDA and CDR2 is SQIVND (reference sequence). CDR3 length equals 13 residues.

This chain links TRBV29-1 with TRBJ1-2; 9 bases are a match to TRBD1. The germline V gene has CDR1 SQVTM and CDR2 ANQGSEA. This CDR3 spans 12 amino acids. Unmatched junction bases numbered 8, after V lost 7 bases and J lost 8 bases. The CDR3 protein is CSGKQGAEGYTF. Here the CDR3 DNA reads TGCAGCGGCAAACAGGGGGCCGAAGGCTACACCTTC.

The rearrangement joins TRBV11-2 to TRBJ2-7, with 8 bases identical to TRBD1. V gave up 3 bases and J gave up 6 bases; unmatched junction bases: 13. The CDR3 is made up of 16 amino acids. Germline assignment: CDR1 SGHAT and CDR2 FQNNGV. In nucleotides, the CDR3 is TGTGCCAGCAGCTTCCTCCGGGAGCAGGGGGCATTCGAGCAGTACTTC. Amino acids: CASSFLREQGAFEQYF.

The V and J genes are TRBV15 and TRBJ1-1; 7 bases fit TRBD1. The CDR3 runs 17 residues. In germline, CDR1 is LNHNV, CDR2 YYDKDF (reference sequence). V shed 0 bases, J shed 1 base, and the junction held 8 bases outside the gene matches. In DNA form, the CDR3 reads TGTGCCACCAGCAGAGATCTCTGGGGACAGACGAACACTGAAGCTTTCTTT. This codes for CATSRDLWGQTNTEAFF. Full variable domain (rest looked up from reference TRBV15 and TRBJ1-1): DAMVIQNPRYQVTQFGKPVTLSCSQTLNHNVMYWYQQKSSQAPKLLFHYYDKDFNNEADTPDNFQSRRPNTSFCFLDIRSPGLGDTAMYLCATSRDLWGQTNTEAFFGQGTRLTVV.

The chain is built from TRBV7-7 and TRBJ1-3; 10 nucleotides agree with TRBD1. V was pared by 5 bases and J by 4 bases, with 5 bases of the junction left unmatched. CDR1 and CDR2 from the germline V gene are SSHAT and FNYEAQ (reference sequence). There are 15 residues in the CDR3. CDR3 amino acids: CASSIDRGQGNTIYF. CDR3 bases: TGTGCCAGCAGCATCGACAGGGGGCAAGGAAACACCATATATTTT.

The chain has TRBV29-1 and TRBJ1-2; D gene ambiguous. The germline gives CDR1 SQVTM, CDR2 ANQGSEA. The CDR3 runs 12 residues. V lost 6 bases to trimming and J lost 7 bases, with 15 bases between them. CDR3 nucleotides: TGCAGCGTGGGAGTAGGGTTGCCTGGCTACACCTTC. Its protein product is CSVGVGLPGYTF.

This sequence joins TRBV27 and TRBJ1-6, with TRBD1 matching over 7 bases. Trimming cost V 8 bases and J 0 bases; bases outside gene matches: 7. The CDR3 extends over 16 amino acids. Germline CDR1 is MNHEY and CDR2 is SMNVEV (reference sequence). For the CDR3, the DNA is TGTGCCAGCCGACAGGGATCGAGCTCCTATAATTCACCCCTCCACTTT. It codes for CASRQGSSSYNSPLHF.

The rearrangement links TRBV15 to TRBJ1-1, with TRBD1 as a possible D gene (5 bases). Germline lookup yields CDR1 LNHNV and CDR2 YYDKDF (reference sequence). V lost 0 bases to trimming and J lost 2 bases, with 10 bases between them. The CDR3 is 15 amino acids. The CDR3 DNA reads as TGTGCCACCAGCAGAGATGGCAGGGAAAACACTGAAGCTTTCTTT. This gives the protein CATSRDGRENTEAFF. Looking up the rest from reference TRBV15 and TRBJ1-1 gives the full variable domain: DAMVIQNPRYQVTQFGKPVTLSCSQTLNHNVMYWYQQKSSQAPKLLFHYYDKDFNNEADTPDNFQSRRPNTSFCFLDIRSPGLGDTAMYLCATSRDGRENTEAFFGQGTRLTVV.

The rearrangement uses TRBV19 and TRBJ1-1, with a possible D match to TRBD1 (5 bases). V lost 2 bases, J lost 8 bases, and 21 bases lay in between. The V gene's germline CDR1 is LNHDA and CDR2 SQIVND (reference sequence). CDR3 length: 16 amino acids. Written as DNA, the CDR3 is TGTGCCAGTAGTATATCGGTTTTTGGGCAGGGCTACGAAGCTTTCTTT. Its translation is CASSISVFGQGYEAFF.